This T cell receptor (beta chain) was identified during a study of control samples from healthy donors and cancer patients. This table comes from immunoSEQ multiplex PCR, and its TCRdb copy is limited to in-frame clones, with some not included. Of just over 150,000 clones detected, roughly 89% appear once; the ten largest clones hold more than 10%. With respect to this clone: This sample includes further DNA sequences coding for the same CDR3.

This sequence originates from a man under 40 in good health. Specimen: blood.

CDR3 sequence (DNA): TGTGCCAGCAGCCGGACTAGTGGGGAGACCCAGTACTTC. Its translation: CASSRTSGETQYF. V and J are TRBV3-1 (or the pseudogene TRBV3-2) and TRBJ2-5; the match to TRBD2 covers 7 bases. CDR1 is LGHDT, CDR2 YNNKEL, per germline (reference sequence). There are 13 residues in the CDR3. The junction had 4 bases not matched to a gene; V was cut back by 4 bases and J by 5 bases.